These 32 T cell receptor beta chains were all obtained from the same sample, sequenced in a study of cytomegalovirus exposure and HLA in healthy donors. The PCR had 60 Vbeta and 13 Jbeta primers. Generated by immunoSEQ multiplex PCR, the TCRdb table keeps only in-frame clones and is missing some. The table includes over 110,000 clones, roughly 77% detected once. Sequencing input: PBMCs. These receptors were collected from a female donor in good health and CMV-seronegative.

V is TRBV9 and J is TRBJ1-6; TRBD1 might be the D (6 bases). The germline V gene has CDR1 SGDLS and CDR2 YYNGEE. The CDR3 spans 15 residues. The germline V and J ends were trimmed by 0 bases and 9 bases, with 13 bases remaining between them. The CDR3 region has the DNA TGTGCCAGCAGCGTAGCTGCACAGGGTGGTTCACCCCTCCACTTT. As protein: CASSVAAQGGSPLHF.

The chain combines TRBV13 with TRBJ1-4; 9 nucleotides align to TRBD1. The CDR3 runs 15 residues. The junction had 7 bases not matched to a gene; V was cut back by 5 bases and J by 6 bases. Germline lookup yields CDR1 PRHDT and CDR2 FYEKMQ (reference sequence). CDR3 protein: CASSRRDRAHEKLFF. CDR3 bases: TGTGCCAGCAGCCGGAGGGACAGGGCACATGAAAAACTGTTTTTT.

This clone was seen a handful of times. In DNA, the CDR3 is TGTGCTAGTGGTTCCCAACGGGGAGGCACCGGGGAGCTGTTTTTT. Its protein is CASGSQRGGTGELFF. This chain links TRBV12-5 with TRBJ2-2; possible D gene TRBD2, 6 bases. The CDR3 has 15 amino acids. Trimming stripped 4 bases from V and 4 bases from J, with 13 bases between. CDR1 LGHNT and CDR2 FRNRAP come from the germline V gene.

A few counts support this clone. The chain recombines TRBV14 with TRBJ1-1; 8 nucleotides align to TRBD1. Germline trimming cut 5 bases from V and 3 bases from J; bases unmatched to any gene: 5. In germline, CDR1 is SGHDN, CDR2 FVKESK. This CDR3 is 14 amino acids long. The CDR3 protein is CASSFRTGYTEAFF. As DNA, the CDR3 is TGTGCCAGCAGCTTCCGGACAGGGTACACTGAAGCTTTCTTT.

This clone was observed a single time. The chain joins TRBV27 to TRBJ2-3; no clear D. The germline V and J ends were trimmed by 3 bases and 2 bases, with 12 bases remaining between them. Looked up from germline, CDR1 is MNHEY and CDR2 is SMNVEV (reference sequence). The CDR3 is 15 amino acids. CDR3 sequence: CASSFLGSSTDTQYF. The CDR3 bases are TGTGCCAGCAGTTTCCTAGGCTCCTCCACAGATACGCAGTATTTT.

The chain links TRBV4-1 to TRBJ1-2; the match to TRBD1 covers 9 bases. The V and J ends lost 2 bases and 5 bases, in that order; junction bases with no gene match: 6. The CDR3 spans 15 residues. Germline-derived CDR1 and CDR2 are MGHRA and YSYEKL. The CDR3 loop is CASSQPGQGGYGYTF. The CDR3 DNA sequence: TGCGCCAGCAGCCAACCGGGACAGGGAGGGTATGGCTACACCTTC.

The rearrangement uses TRBV6-5 and TRBJ2-1; D not resolved. Germline CDR1 and CDR2: MNHEY and SVGAGI. This CDR3 spans 13 amino acids. V lost 2 bases to trimming and J lost 5 bases, with 7 bases between them. The CDR3 loop is CASSYAPNNEQFF. The CDR3 coding sequence is TGTGCCAGCAGTTACGCCCCTAACAATGAGCAGTTCTTC.

The chain is built from TRBV11-1 and TRBJ2-1; 12 nucleotides line up with TRBD2. CDR3 size: 16 residues. J lost 5 bases, V lost 3 bases, and 5 bases had no gene match. Germline CDR1 SGHAT, CDR2 FQDESV (reference sequence). CDR3 region: CASSFTTSGGNNEQFF. In DNA, the CDR3 is TGTGCCAGCAGCTTTACGACTAGCGGGGGTAACAATGAGCAGTTCTTC.

The chain links TRBV9 to TRBJ2-5; 9 bases fit TRBD1. The trim removed 2 bases at V and 5 bases at J, leaving 10 bases unmatched. Germline values: CDR1 SGDLS, CDR2 YYNGEE. The CDR3 contains 16 residues. CDR3 loop: CASSVVPGQGGETQYF. The CDR3 DNA sequence: TGTGCCAGCAGCGTGGTACCGGGACAGGGCGGCGAGACCCAGTACTTC.

The rearrangement joins TRBV19 to TRBJ2-1; D is perhaps TRBD2 (5 bases). Trimming cost V 8 bases and J 0 bases, with 14 bases left between them. This CDR3 region has 15 residues. The germline gives CDR1 LNHDA, CDR2 SQIVND (reference sequence). CDR3 residues: CASQIAPSSYNEQFF. For the CDR3, the DNA is TGTGCCAGTCAGATAGCGCCTAGCTCCTACAATGAGCAGTTCTTC.

This clone came up once. The chain has TRBV5-6 and TRBJ1-5, with 12 bases fitting TRBD1. After removal of 4 bases from V and 3 bases from J, the junction contained 5 bases not matched to a gene. This CDR3 has 16 residues. Germline V gives CDR1 SGHDT, CDR2 YYEEEE. The CDR3 DNA follows: TGTGCCAGCAGCATGGGGACAGGGGGCTTCAATCAGCCCCAGCATTTT. Residues: CASSMGTGGFNQPQHF.

The V gene is TRBV30, the J gene TRBJ1-2; D is unclear. Germline CDR1 GTSNPN, CDR2 SVGIG (reference sequence). Between the trimmed V and J ends, which lost 4 bases and 3 bases, there was a span of 15 bases. CDR3 length equals 14 residues. DNA of the CDR3: TGTGCCTGGACCGAACTGGCGGAGCACTATGGCTACACCTTC. The encoded protein is CAWTELAEHYGYTF.

V is TRBV25-1 and J is TRBJ1-3; weak D call: TRBD1 (6 bases). CDR1 and CDR2 from the germline V gene are MGHDK and SYGVNS. CDR3 length equals 12 residues. Trimming took off 7 bases at V and 9 bases at J, with 13 bases between the two ends. The DNA of the CDR3 is TGTGCCAGCATCTCCGGGGGGCGCACCATATATTTT. This encodes CASISGGRTIYF.

This chain connects TRBV11-2 to TRBJ1-1; the D is unclear. Trimming removed 5 bases from V and 4 bases from J, with 5 bases in between. Germline V gene lookup returns CDR1 SGHAT and CDR2 FQNNGV. The CDR3 runs to 11 residues. The CDR3 loop reads CASSPSTEAFF. CDR3 DNA sequence: TGTGCCAGCAGCCCGAGCACTGAAGCTTTCTTT.

This clone was observed a few times. The chain recombines TRBV5-5 with TRBJ1-2, with D maybe TRBD1 (6 bases). The V and J ends lost 1 base and 5 bases respectively, with 12 bases between them. This CDR3 is built from 14 residues. In germline, CDR1 is SGHKS, CDR2 YYEKEE (reference sequence). The CDR3 region is CASSLTGKGYGYTF. Here the CDR3 DNA reads TGTGCCAGCAGCTTGACAGGGAAGGGGTATGGCTACACCTTC.

The CDR3 nucleotides read TGTGCCTGGGGCGCGGGCAGAGACCATGGCTACACCTTC. Amino acid sequence: CAWGAGRDHGYTF. This chain joins TRBV30 and TRBJ1-2; D not certain. Germline CDR1 and CDR2: GTSNPN and SVGIG (reference sequence). Trimming removed 5 bases at V and 6 bases at J, with 16 bases between. There are 13 residues in the CDR3.

This rearrangement joins TRBV10-3 to TRBJ2-1, with 9 bases identical to TRBD2. The germline CDR1 and CDR2 sequences are ENHRY and SYGVKD. This CDR3 region has 14 residues. The V and J ends lost 9 bases and 8 bases, in that order; junction bases with no gene match: 11. CDR3 sequence: CAIRRAGGQDEQFF. The CDR3 bases are TGTGCCATTAGGCGGGCGGGGGGGCAGGATGAGCAGTTCTTC.

The rearrangement links TRBV7-2 to TRBJ2-1, with TRBD1 matching 12 bases. This CDR3 has 15 amino acids. Germline values: CDR1 SGHTA, CDR2 FQGNSA. J gave up 5 bases and V 4 bases, and 3 bases lay outside the gene matches. CDR3 nucleotides: TGTGCCAGCAGCTGGGGACAGGGGGCTCACAATGAGCAGTTCTTC. The encoded protein is CASSWGQGAHNEQFF. The variable domain in full, with the rest retrieved from reference TRBV7-2 and TRBJ2-1, is GAGVSQSPSNKVTEKGKDVELRCDPISGHTALYWYRQSLGQGLEFLIYFQGNSAPDKSGLPSDRFSAERTGGSVSTLTIQRTQQEDSAVYLCASSWGQGAHNEQFFGPGTRLTVL.

The chain has TRBV9 and TRBJ2-7, with D unclear. V was clipped by 4 bases and J by 0 bases, with 11 bases between them. Looked up from germline, CDR1 is SGDLS and CDR2 is YYNGEE. The CDR3 has 14 residues. The CDR3 sequence is CASSPGADSYEQYF. The CDR3 nucleotides are TGTGCCAGCAGCCCCGGAGCAGACTCCTACGAGCAGTACTTC. The full variable domain, completed using reference TRBV9 and TRBJ2-7, is DSGVTQTPKHLITATGQRVTLRCSPRSGDLSVYWYQQSLDQGLQFLIQYYNGEERAKGNILERFSAQQFPDLHSELNLSSLELGDSALYFCASSPGADSYEQYFGPGTRLTVT.

This sequence joins TRBV18 and TRBJ1-2; D is possibly TRBD1 (5 bases). Germline V gene data show CDR1 as KGHSH and CDR2 as LQKENI. V lost 3 bases and J 0 bases, leaving 8 bases between the germline ends. This CDR3 is built from 14 residues. The DNA of the CDR3 is TGTGCCAGCTCACCGGGGACTGCTAACTATGGCTACACCTTC. Its translation is CASSPGTANYGYTF.

This chain links TRBV7-2 with TRBJ2-1; a weak D match, TRBD2 (5 bases). This CDR3 region has 13 residues. Germline V gene lookup returns CDR1 SGHTA and CDR2 FQGNSA. The germline V and J ends were trimmed by 4 bases and 14 bases, with 18 bases remaining between them. CDR3 loop: CASSSSGATRKFF. In nucleotides, the CDR3 is TGTGCCAGCAGCTCAAGCGGTGCGACGAGGAAGTTCTTC.

The V call is TRBV7-2, the J call TRBJ1-1, with D hard to call. CDR1 SGHTA and CDR2 FQGNSA come from the germline V gene. Trimming removed 0 bases at V and 0 bases at J, with 8 bases between. This CDR3 region has 15 residues. CDR3 DNA: TGTGCCAGCAGCTTAGCCCGGGTGTTGAACACTGAAGCTTTCTTT. It translates to CASSLARVLNTEAFF.

This chain joins TRBV18 and TRBJ2-1, with 12 positions matching TRBD2. The length of the CDR3 is 16 residues. With V trimmed by 3 bases and J by 8 bases, 8 bases remained unmatched. Germline lookup yields CDR1 KGHSH and CDR2 LQKENI. CDR3 region: CASSPGLAGGPHEQFF. The CDR3 DNA is TGTGCCAGCTCACCGGGGCTAGCGGGAGGGCCGCATGAGCAGTTCTTC.

V gene TRBV7-2 combines with J gene TRBJ2-5, with 16 nucleotides matching TRBD2. CDR3 length: 19 amino acids. J gave up 5 bases and V 5 bases, and 14 bases lay outside the gene matches. Germline loops: CDR1 SGHTA, CDR2 FQGNSA. The CDR3 loop reads CASSLIGTSGRGRSETQYF. The CDR3 region has the DNA TGTGCCAGCAGCCTCATCGGGACTAGCGGGAGGGGGAGATCGGAGACCCAGTACTTC.

The rearrangement links TRBV29-1 to TRBJ2-1; D not certain. The CDR3 is 12 residues long. Germline V gene data show CDR1 as SQVTM and CDR2 as ANQGSEA. With 3 bases removed from V and 4 bases from J, the gap between germline ends came to 7 bases. As DNA, the CDR3 is TGCAGCGTTGACTTGCGGTACAATGAGCAGTTCTTC. This sequence encodes CSVDLRYNEQFF.

This rearrangement joins TRBV27 to TRBJ1-2; D gene uncertain. The germline gives CDR1 MNHEY, CDR2 SMNVEV (reference sequence). This CDR3 spans 12 amino acids. Trimming removed 5 bases at V and 6 bases at J, with 10 bases between. CDR3 sequence: CASSVGGHGYTF. In nucleotides, the CDR3 is TGTGCCAGCAGTGTTGGAGGCCATGGCTACACCTTC.

The chain carries TRBV6-5 and TRBJ2-3; a possible D gene is TRBD1 (6 bases). V was pared by 6 bases and J by 1 base, with 14 bases between. This CDR3 has 15 residues. Germline V gives CDR1 MNHEY, CDR2 SVGAGI. As DNA, the CDR3 is TGTGCCAGCAGCCTCAACCCAGGGGGCACAGATACGCAGTATTTT. This encodes CASSLNPGGTDTQYF.

This clone is medium-sized by share. The chain uses TRBV5-5 and TRBJ2-1; D is possibly TRBD1 (6 bases). Trimming removed 6 bases from V and 10 bases from J, with 17 bases in between. This CDR3 is 13 amino acids long. Germline assignment: CDR1 SGHKS and CDR2 YYEKEE (reference sequence). In DNA, the CDR3 is TGTGCCAGCAATATGGGACATCTCACAGAGCAGTTCTTC. Protein sequence: CASNMGHLTEQFF.

This chain joins TRBV5-4 and TRBJ1-3, with D uncertain. Looked up from germline, CDR1 is SGHNT and CDR2 is YYREEE (reference sequence). The length of the CDR3 is 14 residues. Trimming took off 5 bases at V and 0 bases at J, with 9 bases between the two ends. The CDR3 DNA reads as TGTGCCAGCAGATCGGCGGGCTCTGGAAACACCATATATTTT. Amino acids: CASRSAGSGNTIYF.

This clone is medium-sized. CDR3 loop: CASSQDRGASEAFF. The DNA of the CDR3 is TGCGCCAGCAGCCAAGATCGGGGTGCCTCTGAAGCTTTCTTT. This sequence joins TRBV4-3 and TRBJ1-1; D is undetermined. The CDR3 loop spans 14 amino acids. CDR1 is LGHNA and CDR2 is YSLEER in the germline V gene. Trimming took off 0 bases at V and 6 bases at J, with 11 bases between the two ends.

V is TRBV11-3 and J is TRBJ2-2; tentative D call: TRBD2 (5 bases). From germline, CDR1 is SGHNT and CDR2 YENEEA. The CDR3 totals 18 residues. Deletions cut 3 bases from V and 0 bases from J, with 17 bases between. CDR3 residues: CASSFRWTGIANTGELFF. Written as DNA, the CDR3 is TGTGCCAGCAGCTTTCGGTGGACGGGAATCGCGAACACCGGGGAGCTGTTTTTT.

This chain connects TRBV7-3 to TRBJ2-2; perhaps TRBD1 as D (5 bases). CDR1 and CDR2 from the germline V gene are SGHTA and FQGTGA. The CDR3 covers 13 residues. Deletions cut 4 bases from V and 6 bases from J, with 9 bases between. The CDR3 DNA sequence: TGTGCCAGCAGCTCGACAGTTCCCGGGGAGCTGTTTTTT. Translation: CASSSTVPGELFF. Complete variable domain (other parts from reference TRBV7-3 and TRBJ2-2): GAGVSQTPSNKVTEKGKYVELRCDPISGHTALYWYRQSLGQGPEFLIYFQGTGAADDSGLPNDRFFAVRPEGSVSTLKIQRTERGDSAVYLCASSSTVPGELFFGEGSRLTVL.